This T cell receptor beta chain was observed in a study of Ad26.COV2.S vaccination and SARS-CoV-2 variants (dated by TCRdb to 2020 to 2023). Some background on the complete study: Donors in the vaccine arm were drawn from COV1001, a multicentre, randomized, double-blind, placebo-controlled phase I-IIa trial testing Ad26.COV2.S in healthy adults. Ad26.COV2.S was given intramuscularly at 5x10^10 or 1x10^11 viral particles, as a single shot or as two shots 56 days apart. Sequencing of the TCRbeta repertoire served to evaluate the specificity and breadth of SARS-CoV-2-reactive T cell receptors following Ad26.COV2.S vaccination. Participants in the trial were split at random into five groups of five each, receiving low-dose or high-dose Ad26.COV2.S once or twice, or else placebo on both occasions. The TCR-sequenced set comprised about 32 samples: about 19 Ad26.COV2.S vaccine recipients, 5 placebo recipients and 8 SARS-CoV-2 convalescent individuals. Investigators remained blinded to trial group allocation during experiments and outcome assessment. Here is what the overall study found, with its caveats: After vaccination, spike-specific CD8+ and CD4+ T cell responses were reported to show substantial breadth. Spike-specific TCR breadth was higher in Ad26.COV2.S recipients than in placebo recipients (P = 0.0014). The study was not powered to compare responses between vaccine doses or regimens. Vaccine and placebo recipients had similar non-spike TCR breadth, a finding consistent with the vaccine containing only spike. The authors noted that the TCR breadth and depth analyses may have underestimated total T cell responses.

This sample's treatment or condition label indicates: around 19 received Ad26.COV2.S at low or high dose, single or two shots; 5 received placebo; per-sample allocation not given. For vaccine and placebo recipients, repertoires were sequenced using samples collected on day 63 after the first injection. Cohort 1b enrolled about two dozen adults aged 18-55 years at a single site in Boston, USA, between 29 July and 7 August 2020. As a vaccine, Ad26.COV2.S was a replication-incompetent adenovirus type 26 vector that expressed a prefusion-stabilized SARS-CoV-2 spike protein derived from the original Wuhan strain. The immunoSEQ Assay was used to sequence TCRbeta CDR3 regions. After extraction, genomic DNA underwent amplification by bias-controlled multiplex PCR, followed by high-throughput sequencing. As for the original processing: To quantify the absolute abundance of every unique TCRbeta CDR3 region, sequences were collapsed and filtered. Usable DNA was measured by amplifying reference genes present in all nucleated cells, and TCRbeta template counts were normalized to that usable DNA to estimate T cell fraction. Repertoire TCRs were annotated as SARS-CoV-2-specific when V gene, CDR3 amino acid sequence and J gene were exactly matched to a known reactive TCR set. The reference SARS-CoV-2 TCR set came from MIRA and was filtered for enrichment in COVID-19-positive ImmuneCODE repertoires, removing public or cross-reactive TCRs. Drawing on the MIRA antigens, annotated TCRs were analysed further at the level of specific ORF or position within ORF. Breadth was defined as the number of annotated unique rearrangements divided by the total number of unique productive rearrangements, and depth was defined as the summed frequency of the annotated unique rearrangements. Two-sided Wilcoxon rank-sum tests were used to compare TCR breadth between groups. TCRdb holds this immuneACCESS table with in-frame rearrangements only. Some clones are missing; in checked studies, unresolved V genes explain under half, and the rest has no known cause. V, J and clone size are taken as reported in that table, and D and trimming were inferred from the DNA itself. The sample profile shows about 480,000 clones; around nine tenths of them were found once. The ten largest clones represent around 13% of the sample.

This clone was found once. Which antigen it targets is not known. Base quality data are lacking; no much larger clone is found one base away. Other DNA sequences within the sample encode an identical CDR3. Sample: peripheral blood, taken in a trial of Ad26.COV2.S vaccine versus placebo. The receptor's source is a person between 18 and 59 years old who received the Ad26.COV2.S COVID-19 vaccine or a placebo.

Here the CDR3 is given as CASSPGHQETQYF. The sequenced DNA is TGTGCCAGTAGTCCCGGACATCAGGAGACCCAGTACTTC. The chain joins TRBV19 to TRBJ2-5; the D gene is possibly TRBD1, with 5 bases matching. The V end loses 5 bases and the J end loses 5 bases, and a stretch of 12 bases separates them. CDR1 and CDR2 are read off the germline V gene (reference sequence) as LNHDA and SQIVND. The CDR3 covers 13 residues, taking in both the cysteine and the phenylalanine. CDR3 DNA only is kept here, 39 bases in frame from base 1. With all but the CDR3 taken from the reference TRBV19 and TRBJ2-5 genes, the full variable domain is: DGGITQSPKYLFRKEGQNVTLSCEQNLNHDAMYWYRQDPGQGLRLIYYSQIVNDFQKGDIAEGYSVSREKKESFPLTVTSAQKNPTAFYLCASSPGHQETQYFGPGTRLLVL.